A single TCR beta chain is shown here with its context. The clone's antigen remains unknown. Base qualities are missing; no much larger clone stands one base away. This specimen comes from a study of vaccination effects on CD4 cells after COVID-19 (dated by TCRdb to 2022 to 2024). Notes on the research overall: Participants received two doses of either the BNT162b2 or the mRNA-1273 mRNA SARS-CoV-2 vaccine. The study compared SARS-CoV-2 spike-specific CD4+ TCR repertoires before and after mRNA vaccination in COVID-19 convalescent patients and infection-naive vaccine recipients. Altogether, around 11 COVID-19 convalescent patients and several SARS-CoV-2-naive healthy vaccine recipients made up the full study. Cultures from other donors in the study were sequenced with the Oncomine TCR Beta short-read assay on an Illumina iSeq 100. Broad study findings and their caveats: Only a small number of convalescent patients were included, and no early post-infection timepoints were available, which limited the study. Among healthy vaccine recipients, nearly all vaccine-induced clones were SARS-CoV-2 mono-reactive, and just 1 of 255 was cross-reactive with common cold coronaviruses. Both infection-induced and vaccine-induced clones contracted markedly at late post-vaccination timepoints, which is consistent with waning T cell responses.

The CDR3 spans 22 residues, from the cysteine through the phenylalanine. The retained sequence is limited to the CDR3, 66 bases, with the frame set at the first base. Relative to germline, V is 0 bases shorter and J is 0 bases shorter, with 24 bases between their ends. Taken from the germline V gene (reference sequence), the CDR1 and CDR2 loops are MNHEY and SMNVEV. To identify antigen-specific CD4+ T cell clonotypes by their expansion, the ViraFEST assay first stimulated PBMC with viral peptide pools and then applied TCR sequencing. After approximately eleven days of culture, CD4+ T cells were isolated with the EasySep CD4+ T cell isolation kit. The absence of prior SARS-CoV-2 infection in healthy vaccine recipients was confirmed by negative nucleocapsid antibodies before and after vaccination. Each well held around 2 million PBMC cultured in IMDM containing approximately 5.2% human AB serum, about 10 IU/ml IL-2 and gentamicin, along with around 9.4 ug/ml peptides. Half of the culture medium was replaced with fresh IL-2-containing medium on days 3 and 7. Unless noted otherwise, every peptide stimulation condition was grown in triplicate wells. PBMC were separated from whole blood using Ficoll-Paque Plus gradient centrifugation and were then either cryopreserved at -140C or used fresh. The spike proteins of SARS-CoV-2 and of the common cold coronaviruses HCoV-NL63, HCoV-OC43 and HCoV-229E were spanned by overlapping peptide pools. The QIAamp micro DNA kit was used to extract genomic DNA from the cultured CD4+ T cells.

The library was produced with the immunoSEQ multiplex PCR assay. DNA from the CD4+ T cells that had been cultured and isolated underwent TCR beta CDR3 sequencing. Turning to the authors' computational methods: Non-productive TCR sequences were removed, reads were trimmed to the CDR3 region, and CDR3s of at least 7 amino acids were retained. The MANAFEST web app was used to pick out antigen-specific clonotypes by comparing their expansion in peptide wells with that in reference cultures. For clones to be considered positive, expansion at FDR<0.05 versus reference and all other wells, an odds ratio above 5, and a frequency above 0.1% in two replicate wells were required. Cross-reactive clonotypes were defined as significantly expanded in SARS-CoV-2 spike wells and in at least one common cold coronavirus spike condition. CDR3 similarity was assessed by Levenshtein distance with the stringdist R package, and unrooted trees were built with ape in R 3.6.1. The table comes from immuneACCESS by way of TCRdb, which keeps in-frame sequences with V and J called. Part of the clones is missing from these tables; in studies checked, under half for an unresolved V gene and the rest for unknown reasons. V and J calls and clone size follow that table, whereas D and trimming were derived from the DNA. The sample profile shows about 28,000 clones; approximately 72% of them were found once. The ten largest clones add up to around 30% of the sample.

The material sequenced was CD4+ T cells from PBMCs cultured with SARS-CoV-2 spike peptides, taken before COVID-19 vaccination. The sample's cell subset or site label is to be understood as: SARS-CoV-2 spike overlapping peptide pool stimulation. The rearranged chain carries TRBV27 and TRBJ2-6; tentative D gene TRBD1, with 6 bases matching. The sequence was obtained from a human donor who received a COVID-19 vaccine. The CDR3 sequence is CASSLSWAGDPRRLSGANVLTF. The DNA reads as follows: TGTGCCAGCAGTTTATCGTGGGCAGGGGACCCTCGGCGCCTCTCTGGGGCCAACGTCCTGACTTTC.